The rows below give T cell receptor beta chains drawn from one sample of a study of OX40 agonist ivuxolimab in advanced cancers. Produced via immunoSEQ multiplex PCR; TCRdb's table is partial and in-frame only. The sample shows around 18,000 clones, 72% of them seen only once. The specimen comprised CD4+ or CD8+ T cells sorted from blood, sampled in a trial of the OX40 agonist ivuxolimab. Receptor source: an adult with an advanced solid tumor such as melanoma, head and neck, liver or kidney cancer. CDR3s include the opening cysteine and the closing phenylalanine or tryptophan. D genes are given only for firm matches. Size is omitted from some rows. Given values are once, few, many or a class for expanded clones.

size	V	D	J	DNA	CDR3
medium-sized	TRBV4-3	TRBD1	TRBJ1-2	TGCGCCAGCAGCCAGGGGACAGGGTATCGGACCGGCTACACCTTC	CASSQGTGYRTGYTF
.	TRBV6-5	TRBD1	TRBJ1-1	TGTGCCAGCACTTGGACAGGGGAGGGTACTGAAGCTTTCTTT	CASTWTGEGTEAFF
.	TRBV9	.	TRBJ2-7	TGTGCCAGCAGCGTAGGCCAGGGAGGTGACAACGAGCAGTACTTC	CASSVGQGGDNEQYF
.	TRBV27	TRBD2	TRBJ2-5	TGTGCCAGCAGTACCTCTAGCGGGGGGGCGCAGACCCAGTACTTC	CASSTSSGGAQTQYF
.	TRBV19	TRBD1	TRBJ2-1	TGTGCCAGTAGTATGGACAGGGTATCCTACAATGAGCAGTTCTTC	CASSMDRVSYNEQFF
.	TRBV5-1	.	TRBJ2-2	TGCGCCAGCAGCTTGGACCGGGGGAACACCGGGGAGCTGTTTTTT	CASSLDRGNTGELFF
.	TRBV11-3	.	TRBJ2-5	TGTGCCAGCAGCTTATTCCAGGGGGGCCAAGAGACCCAGTACTTC	CASSLFQGGQETQYF
.	TRBV27	.	TRBJ2-7	TGTGCCAGCAGCGGGAGCTCCTACGAGCAGTACTTC	CASSGSSYEQYF
.	TRBV5-4	TRBD2	TRBJ2-3	TGTGCCAGCAGCTCCGACCCGGGACTAGCGGGGGGGCCCGCGGGGTATTTT	CASSSDPGLAGGPAGYF
.	TRBV5-1	TRBD2	TRBJ2-7	TGCGCCAGCAGCTTGGCCGGCTTTGCGGGGGTCCTCTCCTACGAGCAGTACTTC	CASSLAGFAGVLSYEQYF
few	TRBV29-1	TRBD2	TRBJ2-3	TGCAGCGTCGAGGGACTAGCGGGGGCAGATACGCAGTATTTT	CSVEGLAGADTQYF
once	TRBV27	.	TRBJ2-1	TGTGCCAGCAGTTTGTACAGGGCTGGCTCCTACAATGAGCAGTTCTTC	CASSLYRAGSYNEQFF
large	TRBV4-1	.	TRBJ1-1	TGCGCCAGCAGCCACGCCGGGGGTATGGGCCAAGCTTTCTTT	CASSHAGGMGQAFF
few	TRBV7-9	.	TRBJ2-3	TGTGCCAGCAGCTTTTCCCCAGATACGCAGTATTTT	CASSFSPDTQYF